The 22 T cell receptor beta chains reported below all come from one sample, sequenced in a study of T cell repertoires in cytomegalovirus infection. These receptors lack a known antigen. TCRdb analysed the reads with MiXCR anew, one entry per CDR3 protein. Among about 60,000 distinct CDR3 sequences listed, 20% were seen once. The specimen was CD8+ T cells from cultured PBMCs, collected from culture after CMV antigen stimulation. The receptors were gathered from a human donor in good health (CMV status not recorded). Some clones in this sample may be carry-over from other donors' samples.

The chain combines TRBV28 with TRBJ1-6; D perhaps matches TRBD1 (5 bases). Trimming removed 5 bases at V and 14 bases at J, with 22 bases between. Germline-derived CDR1 and CDR2 are MDHEN and SYDVKM. The CDR3 runs 15 residues. The CDR3 DNA reads TGTGCCAGCAGTCATCCGGCGGGACTCATGAGCTCCCTCCACTTT. Its protein product is CASSHPAGLMSSLHF.

This clonotype was counted a few times. The V and J genes are TRBV9 and TRBJ2-7, with D unresolved. The germline CDR1 and CDR2 sequences are SGDLS and YYNGEE. The CDR3 is made up of 12 amino acids. Trimming removed 0 bases at V and 5 bases at J, with 6 bases between. CDR3 coding DNA: TGTGCCAGCAGCGTAGGCCAGGACGAGCAGTACTTC. Translation gives CASSVGQDEQYF.

This chain connects TRBV11-2 to TRBJ1-2; D is ambiguous. CDR1 and CDR2 (germline): SGHAT, FQNNGV. CDR3 length: 16 amino acids. V was pared by 0 bases and J by 4 bases, with 15 bases between. The CDR3, as DNA: TGTGCCAGCAGCTTAGATGAGTTGGAACTTTCCTATGGCTACACCTTC. Translation gives CASSLDELELSYGYTF.

This sequence joins TRBV12-3 or TRBV12-4 and TRBJ1-1; the D is unclear. Trimming removed 10 bases from V and 5 bases from J, with 11 bases in between. CDR3 size: 11 residues. CDR3 in DNA: TGTGCCACCCACACCGGGACTGAAGCTTTCTTT. Translating gives CATHTGTEAFF.

The chain uses TRBV19 and TRBJ2-1; D may correspond to TRBD1 or TRBD2 (6 bases each). The CDR3 is 14 amino acids. Germline-derived CDR1 and CDR2 are LNHDA and SQIVND (reference sequence). V gave up 4 bases and J gave up 2 bases, with 9 bases separating them. The CDR3 protein is CASSKGGTYNEQFF. Here the CDR3 DNA reads TGTGCCAGTAGTAAGGGGGGAACCTACAATGAGCAGTTCTTC.

The chain recombines TRBV25-1 with TRBJ2-2; D assignment may be TRBD1 or TRBD2 (6 bases each). The CDR3 has 14 amino acids. V was shortened by 7 bases and J by 1 base, with 10 bases between the two germline ends. Germline-derived CDR1 and CDR2 are MGHDK and SYGVNS. CDR3 sequence: CASTRGLNTGELFF. The CDR3, as DNA: TGTGCCAGCACTCGGGGGCTGAACACCGGGGAGCTGTTTTTT.

This clonotype was seen a handful of times. The CDR3: CASRGSGNTGELFF. For the CDR3, the DNA is TGTGCCAGCAGGGGGTCCGGGAACACCGGGGAGCTGTTTTTT. The rearrangement uses TRBV7-9 and TRBJ2-2, with D hard to call. In germline, CDR1 is SEHNR, CDR2 FQNEAQ (reference sequence). The CDR3 is 14 amino acids. V was pared by 6 bases and J by 1 base, with 9 bases between.

This clonotype was counted a few times. The chain links TRBV9 to TRBJ1-1; D gene ambiguous. Germline V gives CDR1 SGDLS, CDR2 YYNGEE. CDR3 length: 13 amino acids. V was pared by 0 bases and J by 5 bases, with 8 bases between. The CDR3 region is CASSVDEGTEAFF. The CDR3 bases are TGTGCCAGCAGCGTAGACGAAGGGACTGAAGCTTTCTTT.

This clonotype was seen only a few times. V usage is TRBV6-2 or TRBV6-3 and J usage is TRBJ1-5, with a possible D match to TRBD1 (6 bases). V lost 7 bases, J lost 3 bases, and 16 bases lay in between. The CDR3 extends over 15 amino acids. Per germline, CDR1 MNHEY and CDR2 SVGEGT. The CDR3 region is CASTSHRELNQPQHF. Written as DNA, the CDR3 is TGTGCCAGCACTTCCCACAGGGAACTCAATCAGCCCCAGCATTTT.

This clonotype was recorded a few times. This sequence joins TRBV11-3 and TRBJ2-1; unclear D gene. Per the germline V gene, CDR1 is SGHNT and CDR2 is YENEEA. This CDR3 has 13 residues. Trimming left V 6 bases short and J 4 bases short, with 10 bases between. For the CDR3, the DNA is TGTGCCAGCAGTATAGGAAGTTACAATGAGCAGTTCTTC. It codes for CASSIGSYNEQFF.

The rearrangement joins TRBV6-2 or TRBV6-3 to TRBJ2-1; D call uncertain. The V and J ends lost 0 bases and 5 bases respectively, with 8 bases between them. The CDR3 is 14 amino acids. Germline CDR1 and CDR2: MNHEY and SVGEGT. As DNA, the CDR3 is TGTGCCAGCAGTTACTCGGGCTACCACAATGAGCAGTTCTTC. Its protein product is CASSYSGYHNEQFF.

The chain links TRBV28 to TRBJ1-5; D not certain. V was trimmed by 3 bases and J by 0 bases, leaving 9 bases between them. The V gene's germline CDR1 is MDHEN and CDR2 SYDVKM. The CDR3 has 15 residues. CDR3 amino acids: CASSFWGDSNQPQHF. CDR3 DNA sequence: TGTGCCAGCAGTTTCTGGGGAGATAGCAATCAGCCCCAGCATTTT. Supplemented by reference TRBV28 and TRBJ1-5, the full variable domain reads DVKVTQSSRYLVKRTGEKVFLECVQDMDHENMFWYRQDPGLGLRLIYFSYDVKMKEKGDIPEGYSVSREKKERFSLILESASTNQTSMYLCASSFWGDSNQPQHFGDGTRLSIL.

V usage is TRBV7-9 and J usage is TRBJ2-7; TRBD1 matches 9 bases. The CDR3 is made up of 14 amino acids. Trimming at V came to 2 bases and at J to 2 bases, leaving 1 base not matched to a gene. Germline CDR1 SEHNR, CDR2 FQNEAQ (reference sequence). CDR3 sequence (DNA): TGTGCCAGCAGCTTAAGGACAGGGGCCTACGAGCAGTACTTC. It encodes CASSLRTGAYEQYF.

CDR3 sequence: CASSLATSEVTSGGVDEQFF. The CDR3 DNA reads as TGTGCCAGCAGCTTAGCCACGTCGGAAGTAACCAGCGGGGGAGTCGATGAGCAGTTCTTC. The chain has TRBV7-6 and TRBJ2-1, with 8 nucleotides matching TRBD2. The CDR3 totals 20 residues. CDR1 and CDR2 (germline): SGHVS, FNYEAQ. Trimming cost V 0 bases and J 8 bases; bases outside gene matches: 21.

Many counts were recorded for this clonotype. V is TRBV27 and J is TRBJ1-1, with D possibly TRBD1 on 5 matching bases. The length of the CDR3 is 15 residues. Germline lookup yields CDR1 MNHEY and CDR2 SMNVEV (reference sequence). Trimming took off 4 bases at V and 5 bases at J, with 17 bases between the two ends. The CDR3 here is CASSSLTLGGTEAFF. The DNA of the CDR3 is TGTGCCAGCAGTTCCTTGACTCTGGGGGGGACTGAAGCTTTCTTT.

The V and J genes are TRBV7-2 and TRBJ2-7; 8 nucleotides agree with TRBD2. The J segment lost 0 bases and the V segment lost 5 bases, leaving 12 bases of the junction unmatched. This CDR3 spans 17 amino acids. Germline lookup yields CDR1 SGHTA and CDR2 FQGNSA. This chain's CDR3 is CASSGPLTGGSSYEQYF. The CDR3 region has the DNA TGTGCCAGCAGCGGCCCGCTGACGGGGGGGAGCTCCTACGAGCAGTACTTC.

This rearrangement joins TRBV7-9 to TRBJ2-1, with 15 bases that match TRBD2. J lost 3 bases, V lost 4 bases, and 4 bases had no gene match. The CDR3 sequence is 17 residues long. CDR1 is SEHNR, CDR2 FQNEAQ, per germline (reference sequence). The CDR3 loop is CASSSGLAGGGYNEQFF. Here the CDR3 DNA reads TGTGCCAGCAGCTCGGGACTAGCGGGGGGAGGCTACAATGAGCAGTTCTTC.

The rearrangement joins TRBV7-2 to TRBJ2-1, with unresolved D. CDR3 length: 13 amino acids. Germline V lookup: CDR1 SGHTA, CDR2 FQGNSA. V was clipped by 2 bases and J by 5 bases, with 7 bases between them. CDR3 residues: CASSLMGNNEQFF. The CDR3 bases are TGTGCCAGCAGCTTAATGGGGAACAATGAGCAGTTCTTC.

A few counts support this clonotype. The chain uses TRBV7-2 and TRBJ1-1; D uncertain. The V gene lost 8 bases and the J gene lost 7 bases, with 11 bases spanning the gap. The V gene's germline CDR1 is SGHTA and CDR2 FQGNSA. The CDR3 has 11 amino acids. The CDR3 spells CASGLIHEAFF. The CDR3 nucleotides read TGTGCCAGCGGACTAATCCATGAAGCTTTCTTT.

This clonotype was found many times. The gene calls are TRBV7-6 and TRBJ2-7, with D possibly matching TRBD1 (7 bases). Trimming removed 5 bases at V and 0 bases at J, with 17 bases between. Looked up from germline, CDR1 is SGHVS and CDR2 is FNYEAQ. The CDR3 extends over 16 amino acids. CDR3: CASSPRGDSLSYEQYF. The CDR3 coding sequence is TGTGCCAGCAGCCCTAGGGGGGACAGCCTCTCCTACGAGCAGTACTTC. Together with reference TRBV7-6 and TRBJ2-7, the CDR3 gives the full variable domain: GAGVSQSPRYKVTKRGQDVALRCDPISGHVSLYWYRQALGQGPEFLTYFNYEAQQDKSGLPNDRFSAERPEGSISTLTIQRTEQRDSAMYRCASSPRGDSLSYEQYFGPGTRLTVT.

The chain couples TRBV7-2 to TRBJ2-7; weak D call: TRBD1 (6 bases). V was cut by 2 bases and J by 4 bases, with 6 bases left in between. Germline loops: CDR1 SGHTA, CDR2 FQGNSA. The CDR3 consists of 12 residues. CDR3 DNA: TGTGCCAGCAGCTTAACAGGGTACGAGCAGTACTTC. Amino acid sequence: CASSLTGYEQYF.

Only a few counts were recorded for this clonotype. The V and J genes are TRBV7-9 and TRBJ1-2; unclear D gene. CDR3 length equals 13 residues. The germline CDR1 and CDR2 sequences are SEHNR and FQNEAQ (reference sequence). V was clipped by 3 bases and J by 7 bases, with 12 bases between them. The CDR3 DNA reads as TGTGCCAGCAGCTTGGAGGGTCTTGGTGGCTACACCTTC. Protein: CASSLEGLGGYTF.